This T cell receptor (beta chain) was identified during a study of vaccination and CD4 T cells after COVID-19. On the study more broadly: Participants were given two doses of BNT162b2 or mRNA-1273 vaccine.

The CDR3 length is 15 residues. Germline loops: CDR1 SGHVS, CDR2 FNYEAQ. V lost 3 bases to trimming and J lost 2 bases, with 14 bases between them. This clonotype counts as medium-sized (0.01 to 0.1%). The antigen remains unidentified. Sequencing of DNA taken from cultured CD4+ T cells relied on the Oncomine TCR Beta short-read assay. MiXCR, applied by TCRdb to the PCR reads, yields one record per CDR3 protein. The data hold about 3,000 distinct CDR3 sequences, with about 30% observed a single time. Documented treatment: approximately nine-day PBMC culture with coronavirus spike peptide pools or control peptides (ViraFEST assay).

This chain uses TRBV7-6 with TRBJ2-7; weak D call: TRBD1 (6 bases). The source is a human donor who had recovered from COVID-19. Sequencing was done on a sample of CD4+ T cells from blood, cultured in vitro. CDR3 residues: CASSFGTGLTYEQYF. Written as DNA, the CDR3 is TGTGCCAGCAGCTTCGGTACAGGGTTAACCTACGAGCAGTACTTC.